The 17 T cell receptor beta chains below were found in one sample sequenced in a study of breast tumors, draining lymph nodes, adjacent tissues. A single record per CDR3 protein comes from TCRdb applying MiXCR to the multiplex PCR reads. The sample lists approximately 170,000 distinct CDR3 sequences, approximately 30% occurring once. The lymph nodes were axillary draining lymph nodes from breast cancer patients. The sequenced material came from axillary lymph node tissue. The receptors come from a female donor with breast cancer. Some clones in this sample may be carry-over from other donors' samples.

This clonotype was counted at least ten times. CDR3 amino acids: CSALAGDRERIDTQYF. CDR3 bases: TGCAGTGCTCTCGCGGGAGACAGGGAGAGGATTGATACGCAGTATTTT. The V and J genes are TRBV20-1 and TRBJ2-3, with D perhaps assigned TRBD1 or TRBD2 (7 bases each). The CDR3 sequence is 16 residues long. Germline V gene data show CDR1 as DFQATT and CDR2 as SNEGSKA (reference sequence). V lost 5 bases, J lost 6 bases, and 24 bases lay in between.

This clonotype came up many times. The chain joins TRBV7-8 to TRBJ1-2; 10 bases align to TRBD1. Per germline, CDR1 SGHVS and CDR2 FQNEAQ. CDR3 length: 17 residues. Losses at the gene ends were 2 bases for V and 5 bases for J; bases not matched to a gene: 11. CDR3 sequence reads: CASSLYRGGQGEYGYTF. In nucleotides, the CDR3 is TGTGCCAGCAGCTTATATCGGGGAGGACAGGGGGAATATGGCTACACCTTC.

The CDR3 nucleotides read TGCAGTGCTAGGGCCCCCACAGGGGCCAACGTCCTGACTTTC. Its translation: CSARAPTGANVLTF. The gene calls are TRBV20-1 and TRBJ2-6; D gene ambiguous. This CDR3 contains 14 residues. V dropped 3 bases and J dropped 4 bases, with 10 bases sitting between them. Germline V gives CDR1 DFQATT, CDR2 SNEGSKA (reference sequence).

This clonotype was found many times. The chain uses TRBV4-1 and TRBJ2-1, with TRBD1 matching 7 bases. After removal of 3 bases from V and 8 bases from J, the junction contained 4 bases not matched to a gene. The length of the CDR3 is 13 residues. Germline CDR1 and CDR2: MGHRA and YSYEKL. The CDR3 reads CASSQATGDEQFF. CDR3 nucleotides: TGCGCCAGCAGCCAGGCCACAGGGGATGAGCAGTTCTTC.

With regard to this clonotype: With a much larger clone just one base away, this may be a read error. The rearrangement joins TRBV14 to TRBJ2-7, with 10 bases that match TRBD2. Germline V gene lookup returns CDR1 SGHDN and CDR2 FVKESK. CDR3 size: 17 residues. The V gene end was trimmed by 4 bases and the J gene end by 4 bases; junction bases not matched to a gene: 13. The CDR3 DNA is TGTGCCAGCAGCCCGGGACTAGCGACCAAATATCCTTACGAGCAGTACTTC. Its translation is CASSPGLATKYPYEQYF.

Worth noting for this clonotype: The junction departs from the called germline gene at one end, perhaps through a read error. The J gene is TRBJ2-2, the V gene TRBV6-4; a possible D gene is TRBD2 (5 bases). Germline V lookup: CDR1 MRHNA, CDR2 SNTAGT. The CDR3 extends over 15 amino acids. The DNA for the CDR3 is TGTGCCAGCAGTGATTCCACCTCGATCACCGGGGAGCTGTCTTTT. Translated: CASSDSTSITGELSF.

This clonotype has a count of ten or more. J is TRBJ2-3 and V is TRBV2; 8 bases align to TRBD1. Per germline, CDR1 SNHLY and CDR2 FYNNEI. There are 15 residues in the CDR3. With V trimmed by 7 bases and J by 4 bases, 10 bases remained unmatched. CDR3 coding DNA: TGTGCCAGCACCCCCCAGCAGGGGGCAGCAGATACGCAGTATTTT. It codes for CASTPQQGAADTQYF.

The rearrangement joins TRBV6-5 to TRBJ1-4; 7 bases are shared with TRBD1. Germline assignment: CDR1 MNHEY and CDR2 SVGAGI. The V segment lost 5 bases and the J segment 7 bases; nucleotides outside the gene matches: 7. The CDR3 has 14 residues. CDR3 residues: CASSPQGVGEKLFF. DNA for the CDR3: TGTGCCAGCAGTCCGCAGGGGGTTGGTGAAAAACTGTTTTTT.

This clonotype was observed many times. The chain has TRBV29-1 and TRBJ1-2; the D gene is possibly TRBD1 (6 bases). The CDR3 runs to 12 residues. V was trimmed by 3 bases and J by 2 bases, leaving 7 bases between them. Germline V gives CDR1 SQVTM, CDR2 ANQGSEA. The CDR3 region has the DNA TGCAGCGTTGATGGACAGAACTATGGCTACACCTTC. Translation: CSVDGQNYGYTF.

Concerning this clonotype: Because it lacks the conserved phenylalanine or tryptophan at the end, this CDR3 is likely a read error. The chain carries TRBV11-3 and TRBJ2-1; D remains unclear. The germline V gene has CDR1 SGHNT and CDR2 YENEEA. The CDR3 extends over 14 amino acids. The ends were cut back, 1 base at V and 10 bases at J, with 14 bases in the middle. The CDR3, as DNA: TGTGCCAGCAGCTTAGGCAGACTCTCCTACGAGCAGTTCCTC. This gives the protein CASSLGRLSYEQFL.

The CDR3 loop is CASSLQGATEAFF. CDR3 nucleotides: TGTGCCAGTAGTCTCCAGGGGGCCACTGAAGCTTTCTTT. The chain couples TRBV19 to TRBJ1-1; 8 bases fit TRBD1. Unmatched junction bases numbered 3, after V lost 5 bases and J lost 4 bases. The CDR3 contains 13 residues. Germline V gene sequence: CDR1 LNHDA, CDR2 SQIVND (reference sequence).

This clonotype was counted at least ten times. Germline and junction disagree at one end, which may indicate a read error. The chain links TRBV7-7 to TRBJ2-5; D is unclear. From germline, CDR1 is SSHAT and CDR2 FNYEAQ (reference sequence). CDR3 size: 14 residues. The CDR3 reads CASSETVLVETQYF. As DNA, the CDR3 is TGTGCTAGCAGCGAAACAGTGTTGGTAGAGACCCAGTACTTC.

For this clonotype: The CDR3 ends on some other residue instead of the conserved phenylalanine or tryptophan, so this is likely a read error. The limits of the CDR3 on the DNA are not certain, so only TCRdb's listed CDR3 is given. The chain employs TRBV24-1 and TRBJ2-7. Termini included, the CDR3 measures 11 amino acids. Germline CDR1 and CDR2: KGHDR and SFDVKD. The CDR3 loop reads CATSDLWIKRL.

V and J are TRBV5-6 and TRBJ2-5; D gene unclear. The CDR3 is 14 amino acids. CDR1 is SGHDT and CDR2 is YYEEEE in the germline V gene. V lost 0 bases, J lost 4 bases, and 10 bases lay in between. CDR3 DNA: TGTGCCAGCAGCTTGGTTTCGGCTGGAGAGACCCAGTACTTC. It specifies CASSLVSAGETQYF.

The chain couples TRBV5-6 to TRBJ1-2; D remains ambiguous. This CDR3 spans 15 amino acids. V shed 3 bases and J shed 5 bases, with 17 bases lying between them. CDR1 and CDR2 (germline): SGHDT, YYEEEE. The CDR3 DNA follows: TGTGCCAGCAGCTACCGAGACCGTGCCCCTTATGGCTACACCTTC. This gives the protein CASSYRDRAPYGYTF.

The chain has TRBV6-5 and TRBJ2-3, with D possibly being TRBD1 (5 bases). Germline CDR1 and CDR2: MNHEY and SVGAGI. Between the trimmed V and J ends, which lost 5 bases and 7 bases, there was a span of 10 bases. This CDR3 comprises 12 residues. CDR3 loop: CASSRQGHTQYF. The CDR3 coding sequence is TGTGCCAGCAGTCGGCAGGGCCATACGCAGTATTTT.

The gene calls are TRBV20-1 and TRBJ2-1; D is perhaps TRBD2 (6 bases). CDR1 is DFQATT and CDR2 is SNEGSKA in the germline V gene (reference sequence). CDR3 length: 14 amino acids. Trimming removed 4 bases at V and 4 bases at J, with 14 bases between. The CDR3 region is CSATSGEVYNEQFF. The CDR3 bases are TGCAGTGCTACGTCGGGAGAGGTGTACAATGAGCAGTTCTTC.